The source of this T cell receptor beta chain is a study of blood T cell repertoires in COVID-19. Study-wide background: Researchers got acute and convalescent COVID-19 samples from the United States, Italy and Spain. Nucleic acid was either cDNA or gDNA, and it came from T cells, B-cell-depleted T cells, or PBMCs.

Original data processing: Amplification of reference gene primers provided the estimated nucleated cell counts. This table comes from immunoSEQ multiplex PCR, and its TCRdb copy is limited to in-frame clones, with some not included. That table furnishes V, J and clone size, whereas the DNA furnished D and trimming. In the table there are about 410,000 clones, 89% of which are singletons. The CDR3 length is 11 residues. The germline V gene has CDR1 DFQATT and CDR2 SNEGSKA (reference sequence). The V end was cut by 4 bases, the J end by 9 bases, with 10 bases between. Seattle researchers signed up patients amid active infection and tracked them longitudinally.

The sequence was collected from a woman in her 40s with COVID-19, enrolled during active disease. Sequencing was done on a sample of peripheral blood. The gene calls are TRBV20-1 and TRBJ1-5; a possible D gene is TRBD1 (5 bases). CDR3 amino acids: CSATTGMPQHF. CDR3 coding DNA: TGCAGTGCTACAACAGGAATGCCCCAGCATTTT.